This T cell receptor beta chain was sequenced during a study of long-term antiretroviral therapy in people with HIV. This CDR3 contains 12 residues. The germline V and J ends were trimmed by 5 bases and 8 bases, with 12 bases remaining between them. Germline loops: CDR1 SEHNR, CDR2 FQNEAQ (reference sequence). Runs used v3.0 of the immunoSEQ assay and were done at survey level. Data came from immunoSEQ multiplex PCR; TCRdb stores just in-frame clones and leaves some out. The table has around 16,000 clones, 70% to 90% seen once; the top ten hold about 11%. The receptor was isolated from a man in his forties or fifties with HIV. The chain carries TRBV7-9 and TRBJ1-2; no firm D call. The sequences come from unsorted PBMCs, collected 0.7 years before starting antiretroviral therapy. The CDR3: CASSPPGPGYTF. CDR3 DNA sequence: TGTGCCAGCAGCCCCCCCGGGCCGGGCTACACCTTC.